These 3 T cell receptor beta chains share one sample of origin, sequenced in a study of shared clonotypes between healthy human individuals. CD8 cells regarded as naive lacked CD45RO, were positively chosen for CCR7, and omitted terminally differentiated effector memory CD45RA+ cells. TCRdb keeps only in-frame clones here, not all; method: immunoSEQ multiplex PCR. The top ten hold more than 0.95% of the sample, which has just over 2,000,000 clones, about 94% seen once. Sequenced sample: naive CD8+ T cells sorted from blood. These receptor sequences come from a man in his late teens or twenties in good health.

About this clone itself: This CDR3 is also generated by other DNA sequences in the sample. The chain joins TRBV27 to TRBJ2-3; 10 bases are shared with TRBD2. This CDR3 is 15 amino acids long. The V gene end was trimmed by 2 bases and the J gene end by 4 bases; junction bases not matched to a gene: 3. Germline V gives CDR1 MNHEY, CDR2 SMNVEV (reference sequence). In DNA, the CDR3 is TGTGCCAGCAGTTTAGGGACTAGCGAGGCAGATACGCAGTATTTT. Residues: CASSLGTSEADTQYF.

The chain is built from TRBV7-9 and TRBJ2-5; no clear D. Between the trimmed V and J ends, which lost 0 bases and 3 bases, there was a span of 8 bases. Germline V lookup: CDR1 SEHNR, CDR2 FQNEAQ (reference sequence). This CDR3 has 14 amino acids. The CDR3 sequence: CASSLAGWKETQYF. The CDR3 DNA sequence: TGTGCCAGCAGCTTAGCGGGGTGGAAAGAGACCCAGTACTTC.

The chain is built from TRBV4-1 and TRBJ1-1, with D perhaps TRBD1 (5 bases). Trimming shortened V by 0 bases and J by 1 base, and 9 bases separated the two germline ends. From germline, CDR1 is MGHRA and CDR2 YSYEKL. CDR3 size: 15 residues. The CDR3 DNA is TGCGCCAGCAGCCAAGAGGGTGGGACGAACACTGAAGCTTTCTTT. Residues: CASSQEGGTNTEAFF.